These 13 T cell receptor beta chains came from one sample sequenced in a study of early T cells in non-severe SARS-CoV-2 infection. TCRdb used MiXCR to reprocess the 5' RACE reads, holding one entry per CDR3 protein. This table has about 97,000 distinct CDR3 sequences, more than 9.5% appearing once. The specimen was whole blood, collected at baseline. The receptors originated from an adult who was a healthcare worker with PCR-confirmed SARS-CoV-2 infection or an uninfected control (not recorded which).

There are many counts of this clonotype. The gene calls are TRBV7-2 and TRBJ2-7; D might be TRBD2 (6 bases). This CDR3 region has 15 residues. Trimming left V 1 base short and J 3 bases short, with 13 bases between. Per the germline V gene, CDR1 is SGHTA and CDR2 is FQGNSA. The CDR3 region is CASSLEAGNGYEQYF. The CDR3 DNA follows: TGTGCCAGCAGCTTAGAGGCGGGAAACGGCTACGAGCAGTACTTC.

This clonotype was observed many times. J is TRBJ2-1 and V is TRBV11-2; 12 nucleotides agree with TRBD2. The CDR3 is 16 amino acids. Per germline, CDR1 SGHAT and CDR2 FQNNGV. V was clipped by 3 bases and J by 9 bases; unmatched bases: 9. CDR3 loop: CASSFAPQTSGSEQFF. CDR3 nucleotide sequence: TGTGCCAGCAGCTTTGCCCCCCAGACTAGCGGGAGTGAGCAGTTCTTC.

This clonotype was picked up many times. CDR3 DNA: TGCGCCAGCTCACTGACAGACAACACTGAAGCTTTCTTT. The encoded protein is CASSLTDNTEAFF. V gene TRBV5-1 combines with J gene TRBJ1-1, with a tentative D call TRBD1 (5 bases). This CDR3 has 13 residues. The V and J ends lost 7 bases and 2 bases respectively, with 12 bases between them. CDR1 and CDR2 from the germline V gene are SGHRS and YFSETQ.

The chain carries TRBV12-3 or TRBV12-4 and TRBJ2-2; TRBD1 matches 8 bases. This CDR3 contains 15 residues. J lost 2 bases, V lost 7 bases, and 6 bases had no gene match. The CDR3 sequence: CASIQGAANTGELFF. The CDR3 DNA reads TGTGCCAGCATTCAGGGGGCGGCCAACACCGGGGAGCTGTTTTTT.

The chain couples TRBV6-1 to TRBJ1-2; D is ambiguous. The CDR3 runs to 15 residues. Trimming shortened V by 8 bases and J by 3 bases, and 19 bases separated the two germline ends. Germline CDR1 reads MNHNS; CDR2 reads SASEGT. The DNA of the CDR3 is TGTGCCAGCCTTACCGGGAGTGCTGGGCACTATGGCTACACCTTC. It codes for CASLTGSAGHYGYTF.

This clonotype has a handful of counts. V and J are TRBV5-5 and TRBJ2-1; no definite D call. Per the germline V gene, CDR1 is SGHKS and CDR2 is YYEKEE (reference sequence). CDR3 size: 16 residues. Trimming removed 2 bases from V and 0 bases from J, with 12 bases in between. The CDR3 DNA reads as TGTGCCAGCAGCTTTCCAGGTCAGAGCTCCTACAATGAGCAGTTCTTC. Amino acids: CASSFPGQSSYNEQFF.

J is TRBJ2-7 and V is TRBV11-3; D remains ambiguous. The CDR3 covers 13 residues. The V end lost 4 bases, the J end lost 0 bases, and 7 bases lay between the germline ends. Germline lookup yields CDR1 SGHNT and CDR2 YENEEA. The CDR3 bases are TGTGCCAGCAGCTCCTCCTCCTCCTACGAGCAGTACTTC. Translating gives CASSSSSSYEQYF.

J is TRBJ1-5 and V is TRBV5-1; D is possibly TRBD1 (5 bases). Germline V gene lookup returns CDR1 SGHRS and CDR2 YFSETQ. V was shortened by 3 bases and J by 9 bases, with 13 bases between the two germline ends. The CDR3 sequence is 13 residues long. CDR3 coding DNA: TGCGCCAGCAGCTCAATCCCGGGGGGGCCCCAGCATTTT. It translates to CASSSIPGGPQHF.

In this sample, this clonotype turned up a few times. The rearrangement uses TRBV3-1 and TRBJ2-5; D unresolved. CDR1 LGHDT and CDR2 YNNKEL come from the germline V gene (reference sequence). Trimming took off 5 bases at V and 5 bases at J, with 15 bases between the two ends. CDR3 length: 14 amino acids. CDR3 bases: TGTGCCAGCAGCTCCAGTCGAGAGGCGGAGACCCAGTACTTC. Translating gives CASSSSREAETQYF.

This clonotype was detected many times. This chain links TRBV29-1 with TRBJ1-5; tentative D call: TRBD1 (5 bases). V shed 6 bases and J shed 0 bases, with 18 bases lying between them. CDR1 SQVTM and CDR2 ANQGSEA come from the germline V gene. This CDR3 contains 16 residues. The CDR3 DNA is TGCAGCGTGACCCTCTCTCCAGGGCTTAGCAATCAGCCCCAGCATTTT. Residues: CSVTLSPGLSNQPQHF.

In this sample, this clonotype turned up many times. V gene TRBV3-1 combines with J gene TRBJ2-3; 7 nucleotides match TRBD2. V shed 3 bases, J shed 6 bases, and the junction held 9 bases outside the gene matches. The CDR3 has 15 residues. Germline V gene sequence: CDR1 LGHDT, CDR2 YNNKEL (reference sequence). This CDR3 reads CASSQRGGVADTQYF. The CDR3 DNA follows: TGTGCCAGCAGCCAGCGCGGGGGAGTGGCGGATACGCAGTATTTT.

This clonotype occurred many times. CDR3 DNA sequence: TGCAGCGTTGACTTCCTACTGAACACTGAAGCTTTCTTT. Translating it yields CSVDFLLNTEAFF. The V gene is TRBV29-1, the J gene TRBJ1-1; D remains unclear. The V gene's germline CDR1 is SQVTM and CDR2 ANQGSEA. Trimming shortened V by 3 bases and J by 0 bases, and 8 bases separated the two germline ends. The CDR3 extends over 13 amino acids.

The chain has TRBV28 and TRBJ2-3; 12 bases agree with TRBD2. The CDR3 loop spans 14 amino acids. The germline gives CDR1 MDHEN, CDR2 SYDVKM. J was trimmed by 6 bases and V by 5 bases; bases with no gene match: 3. The CDR3 DNA reads as TGTGCCAGCAGTGCTAGCGGGGGGGTCGATACGCAGTATTTT. This codes for CASSASGGVDTQYF.